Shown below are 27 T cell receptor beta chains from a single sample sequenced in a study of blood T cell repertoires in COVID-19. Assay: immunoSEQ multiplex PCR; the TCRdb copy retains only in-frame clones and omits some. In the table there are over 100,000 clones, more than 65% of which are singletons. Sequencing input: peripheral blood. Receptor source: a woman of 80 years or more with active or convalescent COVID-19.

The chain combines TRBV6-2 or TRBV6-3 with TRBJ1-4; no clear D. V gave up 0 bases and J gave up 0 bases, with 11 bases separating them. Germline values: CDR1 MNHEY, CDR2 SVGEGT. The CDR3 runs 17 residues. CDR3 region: CASSYSSINATNEKLFF. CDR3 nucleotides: TGTGCCAGCAGTTACTCGAGCATTAACGCAACTAATGAAAAACTGTTTTTT.

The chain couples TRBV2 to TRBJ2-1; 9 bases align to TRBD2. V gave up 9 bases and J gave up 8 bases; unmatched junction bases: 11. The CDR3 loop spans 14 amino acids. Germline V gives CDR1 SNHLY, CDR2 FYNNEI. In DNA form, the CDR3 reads TGTGCCAGTAAAAAAGGGACTAGCTCCGATGAGCAGTTCTTC. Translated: CASKKGTSSDEQFF.

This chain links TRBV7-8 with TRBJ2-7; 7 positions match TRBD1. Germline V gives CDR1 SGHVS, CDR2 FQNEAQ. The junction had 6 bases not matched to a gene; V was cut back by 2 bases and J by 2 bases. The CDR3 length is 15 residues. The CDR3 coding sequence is TGTGCCAGCAGCTTACCGGGACAGCAGGCCTACGAGCAGTACTTC. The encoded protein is CASSLPGQQAYEQYF.

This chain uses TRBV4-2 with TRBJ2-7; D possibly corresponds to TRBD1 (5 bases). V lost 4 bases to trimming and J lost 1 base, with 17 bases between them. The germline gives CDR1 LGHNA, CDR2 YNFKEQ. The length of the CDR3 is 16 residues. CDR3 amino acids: CASSLGRTARSYEQYF. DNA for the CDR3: TGTGCCAGCAGCCTGGGGCGAACGGCGCGATCCTACGAGCAGTACTTC.

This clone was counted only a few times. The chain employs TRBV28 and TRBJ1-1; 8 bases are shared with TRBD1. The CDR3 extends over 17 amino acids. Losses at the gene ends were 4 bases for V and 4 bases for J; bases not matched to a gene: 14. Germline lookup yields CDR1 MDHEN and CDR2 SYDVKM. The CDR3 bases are TGTGCCAGCAGTTCGACGTATGCGGTAACAGGGGGCACTGAAGCTTTCTTT. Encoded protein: CASSSTYAVTGGTEAFF.

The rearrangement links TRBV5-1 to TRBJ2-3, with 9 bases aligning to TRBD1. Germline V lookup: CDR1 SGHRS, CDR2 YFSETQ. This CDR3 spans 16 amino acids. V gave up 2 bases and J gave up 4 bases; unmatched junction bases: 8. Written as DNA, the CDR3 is TGCGCCAGCAGCTTAGCCGGGACAGGGAGGTCAGATACGCAGTATTTT. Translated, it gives CASSLAGTGRSDTQYF.

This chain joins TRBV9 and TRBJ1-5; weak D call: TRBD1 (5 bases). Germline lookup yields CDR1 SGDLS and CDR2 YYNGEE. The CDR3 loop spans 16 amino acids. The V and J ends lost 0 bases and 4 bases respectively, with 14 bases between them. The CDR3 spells CASSVVPGRVNQPQHF. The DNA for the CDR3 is TGTGCCAGCAGCGTAGTCCCCGGCAGGGTGAATCAGCCCCAGCATTTT.

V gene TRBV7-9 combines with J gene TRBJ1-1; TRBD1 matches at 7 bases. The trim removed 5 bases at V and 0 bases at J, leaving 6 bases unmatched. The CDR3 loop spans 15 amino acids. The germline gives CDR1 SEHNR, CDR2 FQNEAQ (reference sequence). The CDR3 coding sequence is TGTGCCAGCAGCGCCACGGGACAGCTGAACACTGAAGCTTTCTTT. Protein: CASSATGQLNTEAFF.

This chain's CDR3 is CASSFGTSGSYEQYF. CDR3 nucleotide sequence: TGTGCCAGCAGTTTCGGGACTAGCGGTTCCTACGAGCAGTACTTC. The chain is built from TRBV3-1 (or the pseudogene TRBV3-2) and TRBJ2-7; 11 positions agree with TRBD2. Germline V gene sequence: CDR1 LGHDT, CDR2 YNNKEL (reference sequence). The CDR3 totals 15 residues. After removal of 6 bases from V and 1 base from J, the junction contained 5 bases not matched to a gene.

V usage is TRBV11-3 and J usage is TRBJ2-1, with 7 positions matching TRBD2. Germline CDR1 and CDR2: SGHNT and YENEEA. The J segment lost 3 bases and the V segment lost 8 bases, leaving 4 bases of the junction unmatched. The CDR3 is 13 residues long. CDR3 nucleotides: TGTGCCAGCGCCCAGCGGGGCTACAATGAGCAGTTCTTC. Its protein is CASAQRGYNEQFF.

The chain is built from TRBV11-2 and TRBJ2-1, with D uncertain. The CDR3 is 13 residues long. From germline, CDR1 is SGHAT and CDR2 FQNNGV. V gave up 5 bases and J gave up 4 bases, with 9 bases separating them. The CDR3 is CASSQTSYNEQFF. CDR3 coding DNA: TGTGCCAGCAGCCAGACAAGTTACAATGAGCAGTTCTTC.

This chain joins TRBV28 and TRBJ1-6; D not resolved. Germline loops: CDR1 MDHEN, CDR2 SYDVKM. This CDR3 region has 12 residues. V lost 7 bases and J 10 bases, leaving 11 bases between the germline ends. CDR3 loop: CASKLARSPLHF. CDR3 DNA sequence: TGTGCCAGCAAACTAGCTCGGTCACCCCTCCACTTT.

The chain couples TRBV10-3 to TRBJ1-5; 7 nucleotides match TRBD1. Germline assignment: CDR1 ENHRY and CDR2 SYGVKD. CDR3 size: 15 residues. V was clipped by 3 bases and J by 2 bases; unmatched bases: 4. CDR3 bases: TGTGCCATCAGTGAAAGACAGGGCGGCAATCAGCCCCAGCATTTT. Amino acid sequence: CAISERQGGNQPQHF.

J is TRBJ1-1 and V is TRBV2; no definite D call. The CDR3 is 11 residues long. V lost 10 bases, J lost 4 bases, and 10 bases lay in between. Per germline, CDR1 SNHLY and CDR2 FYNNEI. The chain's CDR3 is CATLEFTEAFF. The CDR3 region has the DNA TGTGCCACTCTAGAGTTCACTGAAGCTTTCTTT.

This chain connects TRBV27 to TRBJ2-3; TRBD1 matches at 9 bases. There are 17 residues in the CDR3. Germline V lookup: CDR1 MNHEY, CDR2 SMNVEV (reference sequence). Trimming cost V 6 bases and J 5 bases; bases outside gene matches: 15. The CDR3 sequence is CASSWETGGPLLDTQYF. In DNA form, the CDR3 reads TGTGCCAGCAGCTGGGAGACAGGGGGGCCCCTCTTAGATACGCAGTATTTT.

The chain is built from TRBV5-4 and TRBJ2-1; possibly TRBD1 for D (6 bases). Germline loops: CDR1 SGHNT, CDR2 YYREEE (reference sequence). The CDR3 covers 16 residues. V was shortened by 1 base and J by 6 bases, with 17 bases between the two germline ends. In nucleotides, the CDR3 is TGTGCCAGCAGCTTGCCACAGGGAATTGATGGCAATGAGCAGTTCTTC. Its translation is CASSLPQGIDGNEQFF. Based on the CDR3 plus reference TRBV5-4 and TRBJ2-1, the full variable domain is ETGVTQSPTHLIKTRGQQVTLRCSSQSGHNTVSWYQQALGQGPQFIFQYYREEENGRGNFPPRFSGLQFPNYSSELNVNALELDDSALYLCASSLPQGIDGNEQFFGPGTRLTVL.

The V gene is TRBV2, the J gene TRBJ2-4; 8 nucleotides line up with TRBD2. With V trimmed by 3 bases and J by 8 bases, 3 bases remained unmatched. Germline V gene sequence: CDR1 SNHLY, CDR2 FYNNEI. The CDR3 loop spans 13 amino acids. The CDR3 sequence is CASSDGRVDIQYF. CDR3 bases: TGTGCCAGCAGTGACGGGAGGGTTGACATTCAGTACTTC. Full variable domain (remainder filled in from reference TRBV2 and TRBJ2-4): EPEVTQTPSHQVTQMGQEVILRCVPISNHLYFYWYRQILGQKVEFLVSFYNNEISEKSEIFDDQFSVERPDGSNFTLKIRSTKLEDSAMYFCASSDGRVDIQYFGAGTRLSVL.

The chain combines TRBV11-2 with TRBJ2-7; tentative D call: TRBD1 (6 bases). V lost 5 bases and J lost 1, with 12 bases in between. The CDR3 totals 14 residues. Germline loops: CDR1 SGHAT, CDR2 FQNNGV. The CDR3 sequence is CASSPLRGSYEQYF. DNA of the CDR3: TGTGCCAGCAGCCCGTTGAGGGGGTCCTACGAGCAGTACTTC. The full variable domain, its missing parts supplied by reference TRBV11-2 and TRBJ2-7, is EAGVAQSPRYKIIEKRQSVAFWCNPISGHATLYWYQQILGQGPKLLIQFQNNGVVDDSQLPKDRFSAERLKGVDSTLKIQPAKLEDSAVYLCASSPLRGSYEQYFGPGTRLTVT.

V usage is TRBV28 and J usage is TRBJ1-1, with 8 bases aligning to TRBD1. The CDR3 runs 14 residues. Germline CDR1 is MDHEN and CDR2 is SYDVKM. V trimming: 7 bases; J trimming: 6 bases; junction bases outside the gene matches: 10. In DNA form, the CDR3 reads TGTGCCAGCACCGAAGGACAGGGCGCCGCTGAAGCTTTCTTT. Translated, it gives CASTEGQGAAEAFF.

The CDR3 here is CASVAGGKKLFF. The CDR3 DNA is TGTGCCAGCGTGGCAGGGGGTAAAAAACTGTTTTTT. The chain carries TRBV6-4 and TRBJ1-4, with 7 bases fitting TRBD1. CDR1 is MRHNA, CDR2 SNTAGT, per germline. The CDR3 spans 12 residues. The junction had 6 bases not matched to a gene; V was cut back by 8 bases and J by 9 bases.

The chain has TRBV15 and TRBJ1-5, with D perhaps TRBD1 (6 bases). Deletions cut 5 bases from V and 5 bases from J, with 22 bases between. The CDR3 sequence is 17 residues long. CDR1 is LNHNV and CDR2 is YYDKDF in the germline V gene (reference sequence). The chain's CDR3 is CATSDRPHARWDQPQHF. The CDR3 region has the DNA TGTGCCACCAGCGACAGGCCCCACGCAAGGTGGGATCAGCCCCAGCATTTT.

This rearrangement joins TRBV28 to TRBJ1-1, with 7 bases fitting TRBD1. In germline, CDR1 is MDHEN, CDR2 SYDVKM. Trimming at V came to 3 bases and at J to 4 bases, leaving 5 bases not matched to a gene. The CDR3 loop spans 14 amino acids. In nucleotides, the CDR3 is TGTGCCAGCAGTTTGCCGACAGGGCCCACTGAAGCTTTCTTT. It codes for CASSLPTGPTEAFF.

CDR3 region: CATTGQLNTEAFF. The CDR3 DNA follows: TGTGCCACTACGGGACAGCTGAACACTGAAGCTTTCTTT. The chain joins TRBV15 to TRBJ1-1; TRBD1 matches 7 bases. Germline lookup yields CDR1 LNHNV and CDR2 YYDKDF (reference sequence). CDR3 length equals 13 residues. V lost 9 bases, J lost 0 bases, and 4 bases stayed unmatched.

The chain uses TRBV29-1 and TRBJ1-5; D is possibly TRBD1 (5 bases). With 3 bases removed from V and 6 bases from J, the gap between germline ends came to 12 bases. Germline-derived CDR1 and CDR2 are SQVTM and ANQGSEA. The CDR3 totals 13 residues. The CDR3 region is CSVEFRVGQPQHF. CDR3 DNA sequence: TGCAGCGTTGAGTTCAGGGTCGGTCAGCCCCAGCATTTT.

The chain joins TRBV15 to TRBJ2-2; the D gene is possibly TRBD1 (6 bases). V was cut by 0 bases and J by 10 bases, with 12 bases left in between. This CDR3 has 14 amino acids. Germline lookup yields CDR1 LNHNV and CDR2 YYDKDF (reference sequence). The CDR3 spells CATSRDTGNAELFF. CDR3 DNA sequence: TGTGCCACCAGCAGAGACACAGGGAACGCGGAGCTGTTTTTT.

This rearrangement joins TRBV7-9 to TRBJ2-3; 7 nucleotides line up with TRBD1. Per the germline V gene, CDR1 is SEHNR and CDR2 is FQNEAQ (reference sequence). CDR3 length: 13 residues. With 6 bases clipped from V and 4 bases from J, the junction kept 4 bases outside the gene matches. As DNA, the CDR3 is TGTGCCAGCAGGAAGGGGGCAGCAGATACGCAGTATTTT. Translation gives CASRKGAADTQYF.

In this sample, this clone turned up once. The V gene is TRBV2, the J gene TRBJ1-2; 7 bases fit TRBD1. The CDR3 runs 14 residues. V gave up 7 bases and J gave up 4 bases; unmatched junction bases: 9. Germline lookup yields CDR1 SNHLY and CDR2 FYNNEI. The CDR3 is CASTPQGTVYGYTF. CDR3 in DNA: TGTGCCAGCACCCCACAGGGGACGGTCTATGGCTACACCTTC.